This T cell receptor (beta chain) was observed in a study of T cell responses to AZD1222 COVID-19 vaccine. Using immunoSEQ multiplex PCR, the repertoire was profiled, and TCRdb retains in-frame clones only, with some absent. The sample yields 130,000 to 150,000 clones, 80% to 90% seen once. Broader study findings: Seropositive AZD1222 recipients at baseline numbered only six or seven. Dominant CD4 TCR responses targeted spike regions 160-218 and 743-854. Unmutated variant regions reportedly attract nearly half of all spike-specific TCRs.

For this clone: Antigen unknown. Other DNA sequences in the sample encode the same CDR3.

This CDR3 has 13 amino acids. Trimming took off 3 bases at V and 1 base at J, with 6 bases between the two ends. Germline-derived CDR1 and CDR2 are ENHRY and SYGVKD. The genes are TRBV10-3 and TRBJ1-1; D uncertain. Source: peripheral blood, taken on day 0 of AZD1222 vaccination. This clonotype was sampled from an adult in good health. As DNA, the CDR3 is TGTGCCATCAGTGATTCGGGGAACACTGAAGCTTTCTTT. It yields the protein CAISDSGNTEAFF.